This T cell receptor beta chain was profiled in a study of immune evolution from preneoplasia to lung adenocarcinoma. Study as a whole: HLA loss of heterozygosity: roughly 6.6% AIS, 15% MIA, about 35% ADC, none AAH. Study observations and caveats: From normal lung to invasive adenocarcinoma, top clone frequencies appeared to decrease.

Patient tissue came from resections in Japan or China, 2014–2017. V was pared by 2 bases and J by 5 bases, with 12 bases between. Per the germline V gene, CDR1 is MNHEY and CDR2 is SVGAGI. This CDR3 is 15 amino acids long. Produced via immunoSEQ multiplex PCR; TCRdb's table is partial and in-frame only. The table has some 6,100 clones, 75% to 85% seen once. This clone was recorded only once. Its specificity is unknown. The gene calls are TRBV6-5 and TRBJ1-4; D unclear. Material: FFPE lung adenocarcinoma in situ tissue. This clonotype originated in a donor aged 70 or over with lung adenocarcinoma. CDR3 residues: CASSYRRTKNEKLFF. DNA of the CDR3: TGTGCCAGCAGTTACCGACGGACGAAGAATGAAAAACTGTTTTTT.